The rows below give T cell receptor beta chains drawn from one sample of a study of control samples from healthy donors and cancer patients. Profiled with immunoSEQ multiplex PCR; TCRdb holds only in-frame clones, not every one. The sample consists of roughly 100,000 clones, 70% to 90% of them appearing once. The sample comprised blood. The receptors shown here come from a woman aged 45-60 years in good health. The CDR3 runs from the conserved cysteine through the conserved F or W. D genes are given only for firm matches. Part of the rows lack a size; the others show once, few, many or a class for expanded clones.

D,size,V,J,DNA,CDR3
.,.,TRBV28,TRBJ1-1,TGTGCCAGCAGCCCTAACACTGAAGCTTTCTTT,CASSPNTEAFF
TRBD1,.,TRBV6-6,TRBJ1-2,TGTGCCAGCAGGTCCGCCGGACAGGGGGCATATGGCTACACCTTC,CASRSAGQGAYGYTF
.,.,TRBV18,TRBJ1-6,TGTGCCAGCTCAGACAACTATAATTCACCCCTCCACTTT,CASSDNYNSPLHF
.,.,TRBV4-2,TRBJ1-1,TGTGCCAGCAGCGTTCGGGCCGGCACTGAAGCTTTCTTT,CASSVRAGTEAFF
.,.,TRBV19,TRBJ2-5,TGTGCCAGTAGTATAGACCCCGGGCGGGGCGTAGGGGAGACCCAGTACTTC,CASSIDPGRGVGETQYF
.,.,TRBV5-1,TRBJ2-1,TGCGCCAGCAGCTTGGGGTGGGGGTCCTACAATGAGCAGTTCTTC,CASSLGWGSYNEQFF
TRBD1,.,TRBV4-3,TRBJ2-1,TGCGCCAGCAGCCAAGGGATGGACAGGGGGCAGGGAAGCTCCTACAATGAGCAGTTCTTC,CASSQGMDRGQGSSYNEQFF
.,.,TRBV28,TRBJ1-1,TGTGCCAGCAGGGTAATCACAGTAGGGACCTCTGAAGCTTTCTTT,CASRVITVGTSEAFF
TRBD1,.,TRBV2,TRBJ2-2,TGTGCCAGCAGGCCGGGACAGGGGTTCGGGGAGCTGTTTTTT,CASRPGQGFGELFF
.,.,TRBV19,TRBJ1-5,TGTGCCAGTAGTATGACAGCATATCAGCCCCAGCATTTT,CASSMTAYQPQHF
TRBD2,.,TRBV5-8,TRBJ2-5,TGTGCCAGCAGCTTGGGGGGGGGAGAGTTTCAAGAGACCCAGTACTTC,CASSLGGGEFQETQYF
.,once,TRBV6-2/TRBV6-3,TRBJ2-7,TGTGCCAGCAGTTACGGGGAGGTCTCCGAGCAGTACTTC,CASSYGEVSEQYF
TRBD1,.,TRBV5-6,TRBJ2-7,TGTGCCAGCAGCATACGACAGGGATACGAGCAGTACTTC,CASSIRQGYEQYF
.,.,TRBV7-9,TRBJ2-2,TGTGCCAGCAGCTCCGGGATCGCCACCGGGGAGCTGTTTTTT,CASSSGIATGELFF
TRBD1,.,TRBV9,TRBJ1-1,TGTGCCAGCAGCGTAGCCCCACAGGGGTTCACTGAAGCTTTCTTT,CASSVAPQGFTEAFF
.,.,TRBV7-2,TRBJ2-7,TGTGCCAGCAGCCCCCTCCGGGCGGGGTACTACGAGCAGTACTTC,CASSPLRAGYYEQYF
.,once,TRBV7-2,TRBJ1-2,TGTGCCAGCAGCTTAGGTTCAGGGAGTTTTGGTAACTATGGCTACACCTTC,CASSLGSGSFGNYGYTF
.,once,TRBV19,TRBJ1-4,TGTGCCAGCAAGAGACAGGAGACTAATGAAAAACTGTTTTTT,CASKRQETNEKLFF
.,.,TRBV6-2/TRBV6-3,TRBJ2-7,TGTGCCAGCAGTTACCAGGGACCCCAATACGAGCAGTACTTC,CASSYQGPQYEQYF
.,.,TRBV4-3,TRBJ2-3,TGCGCCAGCAGCCAAGATAACCGGGTGGGGGGCACAGATACGCAGTATTTT,CASSQDNRVGGTDTQYF
.,.,TRBV10-3,TRBJ1-2,TGTGCCATCGGGGGGACTTCGAAGTACTATGGCTACACCTTC,CAIGGTSKYYGYTF
TRBD1,once,TRBV10-3,TRBJ1-2,TGTGCCATCAGTGGTTCGGACAGGGGCTATGGCTACACCTTC,CAISGSDRGYGYTF
.,few,TRBV14,TRBJ2-3,TGTGCCAGCAGCCAAGACCTCCAGAGAGCAGATACGCAGTATTTT,CASSQDLQRADTQYF
TRBD2,.,TRBV3-1/TRBV3-2,TRBJ2-2,TGTGCCAGCAGCCAAGCAGACCCGAGGCGGGGGGGGTGGAGCACCGGGGAGCTGTTTTTT,CASSQADPRRGGWSTGELFF
TRBD1,.,TRBV6-9,TRBJ1-6,TGTGCCAGCAGTTCCCCAGGGGGGTTATCCTATAATTCACCCCTCCACTTT,CASSSPGGLSYNSPLHF